The present T cell receptor (beta chain) was sequenced within a study of blood T cell repertoires in COVID-19. Across the whole study: T cells, B-cell-depleted T cells, or PBMCs supplied cDNA or gDNA.

Source study methods: Amplified reference gene primers provided the basis for estimating nucleated cell counts. Only in-frame clones appear in the TCRdb table, and some are missing; sequencing was by immunoSEQ multiplex PCR. That table supplies the V and J calls and clone size; D and trimming were determined from the DNA. This table holds 95,000 to 150,000 clones, over 65% found once. The V gene's germline CDR1 is LGHNA and CDR2 YSLEER. Trimming stripped 0 bases from V and 0 bases from J, with 7 bases between. CDR3 length equals 15 residues. Source material: peripheral blood. This receptor was obtained from a woman aged 70-85 years with acute or convalescent COVID-19. The chain uses TRBV4-3 and TRBJ2-3; TRBD2 is a possible D gene (5 bases). The CDR3 DNA reads as TGCGCCAGCAGCCAAGAAGGGAGAAGCACAGATACGCAGTATTTT. Its protein is CASSQEGRSTDTQYF.